This T cell receptor beta chain was sequenced for a study of OX40 agonist ivuxolimab in advanced cancers. The repertoire was sequenced with immunoSEQ multiplex PCR; TCRdb's copy has only in-frame clones and lacks some. The table lists 13,000 or so clones, about 80% of them singletons. Germline V gives CDR1 SGHRS, CDR2 YFSETQ. The trim removed 4 bases at V and 4 bases at J, leaving 8 bases unmatched. This CDR3 region has 15 residues. Blood specimens came from baseline, cycle 4 day 1, and cycle 7 day 1. Sequenced here: CD4+ or CD8+ T cells sorted from blood, sampled in a trial of the OX40 agonist ivuxolimab. This TCR was sampled from an adult with an advanced solid tumor such as melanoma, head and neck, liver or kidney cancer. This rearrangement joins TRBV5-1 to TRBJ1-3; 7 bases agree with TRBD1. Here the CDR3 DNA reads TGCGCCAGCAGCATAGACAGGGACTCAGGAAACACCATATATTTT. It is translated as CASSIDRDSGNTIYF.